Below, 16 T cell receptor beta chains from the same sample are listed, as sequenced in a study of blood T cell repertoires in COVID-19. The table came from immunoSEQ multiplex PCR; TCRdb's copy has only in-frame clones and leaves some out. The sample includes under 300,000 clones, 65% to 85% of them seen just once. Sequencing was performed on peripheral blood. These receptors were taken from a human donor with COVID-19, enrolled during active disease. The donor label of this sample is uncertain.

The chain employs TRBV7-3 and TRBJ1-1; perhaps TRBD1 as D (6 bases). V was cut by 4 bases and J by 5 bases, with 11 bases left in between. Germline CDR1 reads SGHTA; CDR2 reads FQGTGA. This CDR3 is built from 13 residues. CDR3: CASSWNRVTEAFF. The CDR3, as DNA: TGTGCCAGCAGCTGGAACAGGGTAACTGAAGCTTTCTTT.

This clone has more than one count but fewer than ten. The rearrangement joins TRBV3-1 (or the pseudogene TRBV3-2) to TRBJ1-6, with D unclear. With 2 bases removed from V and 14 bases from J, the gap between germline ends came to 13 bases. The germline gives CDR1 LGHDT, CDR2 YNNKEL (reference sequence). The CDR3 consists of 13 residues. CDR3 in DNA: TGTGCCAGCAGCCAATCCGAGGGAATCGCCCTCCACTTT. This encodes CASSQSEGIALHF.

This clone has only a few counts. The chain links TRBV18 to TRBJ1-6, with TRBD1 identical over 8 bases. The CDR3 has 15 residues. The germline V gene has CDR1 KGHSH and CDR2 LQKENI. V lost 2 bases and J lost 8; bases outside the gene matches: 5. The CDR3, as DNA: TGTGCCAGCTCACCATTAGGACAGGGTGATTCACCCCTCCACTTT. The encoded protein is CASSPLGQGDSPLHF. Full variable domain (rest looked up from reference TRBV18 and TRBJ1-6): NAGVMQNPRHLVRRRGQEARLRCSPMKGHSHVYWYRQLPEEGLKFMVYLQKENIIDESGMPKERFSAEFPKEGPSILRIQQVVRGDSAAYFCASSPLGQGDSPLHFGNGTRLTVT.

The chain joins TRBV6-6 to TRBJ2-3; TRBD2 might be the D (6 bases). Deletions cut 2 bases from V and 4 bases from J, with 13 bases between. The germline CDR1 and CDR2 sequences are MNHNY and SVGAGI (reference sequence). This CDR3 is 15 amino acids long. For the CDR3, the DNA is TGTGCCAGCAGTTACCCCGCAGCGGGTGCAGATACGCAGTATTTT. This sequence encodes CASSYPAAGADTQYF.

The chain carries TRBV5-1 and TRBJ2-1; 14 bases agree with TRBD2. The CDR3 has 19 amino acids. V lost 0 bases and J lost 7; bases outside the gene matches: 12. The germline gives CDR1 SGHRS, CDR2 YFSETQ. Here the CDR3 reads CASSLAAGLAGVGSNEQFF. The CDR3 nucleotides read TGCGCCAGCAGCTTGGCCGCGGGACTAGCGGGAGTCGGGAGTAATGAGCAGTTCTTC.

The rearrangement uses TRBV29-1 and TRBJ1-3; D is possibly TRBD1 (5 bases). V lost 2 bases and J 16 bases, leaving 15 bases between the germline ends. The CDR3 spans 11 residues. Germline CDR1 and CDR2: SQVTM and ANQGSEA. Written as DNA, the CDR3 is TGCAGCGTTGAAAGGGACTTAGCTAGGTATTTT. This codes for CSVERDLARYF. Looking up the rest from reference TRBV29-1 and TRBJ1-3 gives the full variable domain: SAVISQKPSRDICQRGTSLTIQCQVDSQVTMMFWYRQQPGQSLTLIATANQGSEATYESGFVIDKFPISRPNLTFSTLTVSNMSPEDSSIYLCSVERDLARYFGEGSWLTVV.

The chain links TRBV6-1 to TRBJ1-3; D unclear. The CDR3 is 12 amino acids. The V and J ends lost 8 bases and 4 bases respectively, with 9 bases between them. Germline-derived CDR1 and CDR2 are MNHNS and SASEGT. As DNA, the CDR3 is TGTGCCAGCTCTTTAACAGGAAACACCATATATTTT. Translated, it gives CASSLTGNTIYF.

This chain uses TRBV7-3 with TRBJ1-6; TRBD1 matches at 7 bases. In germline, CDR1 is SGHTA, CDR2 FQGTGA. With V trimmed by 2 bases and J by 5 bases, 3 bases remained unmatched. This CDR3 contains 15 residues. The CDR3 sequence is CASSLQGQNNSPLHF. CDR3 in DNA: TGTGCCAGCAGCTTACAGGGACAGAATAATTCACCCCTCCACTTT.

The J gene is TRBJ1-2, the V gene TRBV2; TRBD1 matches at 7 bases. CDR3 length: 14 amino acids. Germline trimming cut 7 bases from V and 0 bases from J; bases unmatched to any gene: 5. The germline V gene encodes CDR1 SNHLY and CDR2 FYNNEI. For the CDR3, the DNA is TGTGCCAGCAAGAATGGGACAGCTAACTATGGCTACACCTTC. Its translation is CASKNGTANYGYTF.

This sequence joins TRBV12-3 or TRBV12-4 and TRBJ1-5; D remains ambiguous. The CDR3 has 13 residues. The germline V and J ends were trimmed by 5 bases and 9 bases, with 14 bases remaining between them. CDR3 sequence reads: CASSQMSRGPQHF. The CDR3 nucleotides read TGTGCCAGCAGTCAGATGTCCCGGGGGCCCCAGCATTTT.

The chain combines TRBV7-2 with TRBJ2-1; tentative D call: TRBD2 (6 bases). Germline lookup yields CDR1 SGHTA and CDR2 FQGNSA. The CDR3 totals 14 residues. V gave up 4 bases and J gave up 5 bases, with 12 bases separating them. In DNA form, the CDR3 reads TGTGCCAGCAGCTCCCGGGTAGCGGACAATGAGCAGTTCTTC. It encodes CASSSRVADNEQFF. Complete variable domain (other parts from reference TRBV7-2 and TRBJ2-1): GAGVSQSPSNKVTEKGKDVELRCDPISGHTALYWYRQSLGQGLEFLIYFQGNSAPDKSGLPSDRFSAERTGGSVSTLTIQRTQQEDSAVYLCASSSRVADNEQFFGPGTRLTVL.

Only a few counts were recorded for this clone. V usage is TRBV19 and J usage is TRBJ1-2; D possibly corresponds to TRBD1 (6 bases). The CDR3 runs to 14 residues. Trimming removed 3 bases at V and 0 bases at J, with 8 bases between. CDR1 is LNHDA and CDR2 is SQIVND in the germline V gene (reference sequence). As DNA, the CDR3 is TGTGCCAGTAGTATCACAGGGCCTAACTATGGCTACACCTTC. Amino acid sequence: CASSITGPNYGYTF.

In its sample, this clone was seen once. This chain links TRBV9 with TRBJ2-7; 8 nucleotides agree with TRBD2. Germline lookup yields CDR1 SGDLS and CDR2 YYNGEE. J was trimmed by 5 bases and V by 2 bases; bases with no gene match: 12. The CDR3 sequence is 16 residues long. The CDR3 nucleotides read TGTGCCAGCAGCGTGGGGACTAGGGGGGATCTAAACGAGCAGTACTTC. As protein: CASSVGTRGDLNEQYF.

V is TRBV10-3 and J is TRBJ2-7, with 10 bases matching TRBD2. CDR3 length equals 15 residues. CDR1 is ENHRY, CDR2 SYGVKD, per germline. J was trimmed by 3 bases and V by 4 bases; bases with no gene match: 6. This CDR3 reads CAISGGSSGSYEQYF. The CDR3 nucleotides read TGTGCCATCAGTGGAGGGTCTAGCGGGAGCTACGAGCAGTACTTC.

This chain links TRBV6-4 with TRBJ1-1, with D possibly matching TRBD1 (6 bases). This CDR3 spans 15 amino acids. V was cut by 6 bases and J by 2 bases, with 16 bases left in between. Germline V gives CDR1 MRHNA, CDR2 SNTAGT. This CDR3 reads CASRLDGGGNTEAFF. DNA for the CDR3: TGTGCCAGCAGACTCGATGGGGGCGGCAACACTGAAGCTTTCTTT.

The chain links TRBV28 to TRBJ2-7, with D tentatively TRBD2 (5 bases). Trimming left V 8 bases short and J 0 bases short, with 14 bases between. Germline loops: CDR1 MDHEN, CDR2 SYDVKM. The CDR3 contains 14 residues. The CDR3 sequence is CASFKWESSYEQYF. The CDR3 DNA sequence: TGTGCCAGCTTTAAGTGGGAGAGCTCCTACGAGCAGTACTTC.